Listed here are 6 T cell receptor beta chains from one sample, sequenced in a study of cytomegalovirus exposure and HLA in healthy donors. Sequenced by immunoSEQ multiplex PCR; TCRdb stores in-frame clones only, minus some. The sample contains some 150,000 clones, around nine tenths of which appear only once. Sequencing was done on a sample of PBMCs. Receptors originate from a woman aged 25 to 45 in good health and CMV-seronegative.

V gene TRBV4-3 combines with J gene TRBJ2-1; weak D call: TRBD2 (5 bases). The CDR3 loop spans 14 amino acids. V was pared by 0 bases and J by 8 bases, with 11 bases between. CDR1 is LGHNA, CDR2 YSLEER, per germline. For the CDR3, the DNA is TGCGCCAGCAGCCAAGATCGGGGATGGGATGAGCAGTTCTTC. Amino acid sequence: CASSQDRGWDEQFF.

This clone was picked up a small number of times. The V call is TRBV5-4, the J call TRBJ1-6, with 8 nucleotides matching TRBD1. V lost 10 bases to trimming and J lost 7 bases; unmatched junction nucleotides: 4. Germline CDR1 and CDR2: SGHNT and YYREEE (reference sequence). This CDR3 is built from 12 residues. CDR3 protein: CAGRQGNSPLHF. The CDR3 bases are TGTGCCGGAAGACAGGGGAATTCACCCCTCCACTTT.

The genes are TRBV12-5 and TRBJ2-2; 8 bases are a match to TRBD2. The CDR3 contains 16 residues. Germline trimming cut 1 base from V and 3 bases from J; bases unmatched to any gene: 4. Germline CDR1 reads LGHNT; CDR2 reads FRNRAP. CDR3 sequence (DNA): TGTGCTAGTGGTTTGGGAGCGGGGGCGGACACCGGGGAGCTGTTTTTT. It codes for CASGLGAGADTGELFF.

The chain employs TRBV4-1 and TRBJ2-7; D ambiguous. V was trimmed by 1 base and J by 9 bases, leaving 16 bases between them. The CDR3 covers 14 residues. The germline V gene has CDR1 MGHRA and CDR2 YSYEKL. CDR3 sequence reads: CASSQGVNGLWQYF. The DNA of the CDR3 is TGCGCCAGCAGCCAAGGGGTTAACGGGTTATGGCAGTACTTC.

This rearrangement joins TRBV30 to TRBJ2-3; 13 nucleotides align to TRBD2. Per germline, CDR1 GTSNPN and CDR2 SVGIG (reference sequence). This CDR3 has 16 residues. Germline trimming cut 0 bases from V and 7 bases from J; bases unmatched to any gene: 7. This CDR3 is CAWSVRTSGGLHTQYF. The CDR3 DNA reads TGTGCCTGGAGTGTACGGACTAGCGGGGGTCTCCATACGCAGTATTTT.

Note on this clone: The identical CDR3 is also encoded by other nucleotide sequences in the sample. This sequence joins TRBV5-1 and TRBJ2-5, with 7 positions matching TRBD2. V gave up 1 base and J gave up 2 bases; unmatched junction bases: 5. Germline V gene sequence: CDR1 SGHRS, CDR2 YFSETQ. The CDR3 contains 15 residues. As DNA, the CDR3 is TGCGCCAGCAGCTTGCGGGCTAGCGGACAAGAGACCCAGTACTTC. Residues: CASSLRASGQETQYF.